What follows is one T cell receptor beta chain and its context. Its antigen is undetermined. Regarding treatment: oral pan-JAK inhibitor, 5-10 mg twice daily. It was from PBMCs that CD4+ and CD8+ T cells were sorted. The authors extracted RNA and reverse transcribed it into cDNA as the sequencing template. Profiling relied on immunoSEQ multiplex PCR, and the TCRdb table lists in-frame clones only, not all of them. The data show 100,000 to 130,000 clones, over 80% seen once. This record comes from a study of CD8+ T cells in alopecia areata. On the study more broadly: Treatment of the treated patients consisted of oral tofacitinib, 5 to 10 mg twice daily. Overall study results and limits: Researchers report lesional scalp, most notably alopecia totalis/universalis, outstripped normal scalp in clonality.

CDR3 length: 17 residues. The V and J ends lost 5 bases and 6 bases respectively, with 23 bases between them. Per the germline V gene, CDR1 is MNHEY and CDR2 is SMNVEV (reference sequence). This material consisted of CD8+ T cells sorted from blood, taken at week 24, from a patient treated with tofacitinib. The receptor was derived from a human donor with alopecia areata. The gene calls are TRBV27 and TRBJ1-5; possibly TRBD1 for D (5 bases). The CDR3 DNA reads TGTGCCAGCAGTCTCCTAGGCGGGACGGCCGTAAGTCAGCCCCAGCATTTT. It specifies CASSLLGGTAVSQPQHF.